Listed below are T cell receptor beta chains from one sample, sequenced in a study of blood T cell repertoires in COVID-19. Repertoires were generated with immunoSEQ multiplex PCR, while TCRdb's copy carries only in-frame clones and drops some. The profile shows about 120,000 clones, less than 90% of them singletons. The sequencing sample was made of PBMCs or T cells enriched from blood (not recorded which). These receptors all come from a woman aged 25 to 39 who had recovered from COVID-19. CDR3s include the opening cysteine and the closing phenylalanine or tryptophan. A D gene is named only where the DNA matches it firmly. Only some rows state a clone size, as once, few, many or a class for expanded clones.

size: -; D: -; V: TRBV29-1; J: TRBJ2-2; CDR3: CSVGTHRGGTNTGELFF; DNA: TGCAGCGTCGGAACACACAGGGGGGGTACGAACACCGGGGAGCTGTTTTTT
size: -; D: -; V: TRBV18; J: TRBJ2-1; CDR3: CASSLGQLLTYNEQFF; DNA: TGTGCCAGCTCACTAGGACAGCTATTAACCTACAATGAGCAGTTCTTC
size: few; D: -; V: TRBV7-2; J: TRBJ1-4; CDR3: CASSLQGTSEKLFF; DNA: TGTGCCAGCAGCTTACAGGGGACGAGTGAAAAACTGTTTTTT
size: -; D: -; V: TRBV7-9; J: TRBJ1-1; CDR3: CASSLEGYAEKTEAFF; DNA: TGTGCCAGCAGCTTAGAGGGGTACGCGGAAAAAACTGAAGCTTTCTTT
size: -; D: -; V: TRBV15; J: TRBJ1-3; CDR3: CATRAGAGNTIYF; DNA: TGTGCCACTCGAGCAGGGGCTGGAAACACCATATATTTT
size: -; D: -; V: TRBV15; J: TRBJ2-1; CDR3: CATNPSSTIYYNEQFF; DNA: TGTGCCACCAACCCTTCTAGTACTATATACTACAATGAGCAGTTCTTC
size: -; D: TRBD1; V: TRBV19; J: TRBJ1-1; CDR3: CASSRDTGVTEAFF; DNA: TGTGCCAGTAGTCGTGATACAGGGGTCACTGAAGCTTTCTTT
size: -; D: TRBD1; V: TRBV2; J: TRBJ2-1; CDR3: CASSAGGTEHNEQFF; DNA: TGTGCCAGCAGTGCGGGTGGGACAGAACACAATGAGCAGTTCTTC
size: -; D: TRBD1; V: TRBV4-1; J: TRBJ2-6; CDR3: CASSQVLTGAKSGANVLTF; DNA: TGCGCCAGCAGCCAAGTTTTGACAGGGGCAAAGTCTGGGGCCAACGTCCTGACTTTC
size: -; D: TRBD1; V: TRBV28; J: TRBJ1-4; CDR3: CASSLYRGDGEKLFF; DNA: TGTGCCAGCAGTTTATACAGGGGGGACGGTGAAAAACTGTTTTTT
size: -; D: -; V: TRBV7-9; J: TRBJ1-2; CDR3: CASSLGQGGGYTF; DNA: TGTGCCAGCAGCTTAGGCCAAGGGGGAGGCTACACCTTC
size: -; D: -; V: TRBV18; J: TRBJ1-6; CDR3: CASSPSYVNSPLHF; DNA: TGTGCCAGCTCACCCTCTTATGTGAATTCACCCCTCCACTTT
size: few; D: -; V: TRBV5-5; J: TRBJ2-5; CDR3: CASSLGAGLETQYF; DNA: TGTGCCAGCAGCTTGGGGGCAGGGCTGGAGACCCAGTACTTC
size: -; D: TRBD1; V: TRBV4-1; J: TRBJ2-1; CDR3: CASSHWDRAYNEQFF; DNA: TGCGCCAGCAGCCATTGGGACAGGGCCTACAATGAGCAGTTCTTC
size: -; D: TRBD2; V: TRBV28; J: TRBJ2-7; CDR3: CASSLAGVRGEQYF; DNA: TGTGCCAGCAGTTTAGCGGGGGTAAGGGGCGAGCAGTACTTC
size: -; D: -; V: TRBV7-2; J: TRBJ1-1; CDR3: CASKLGGGNTEAFF; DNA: TGTGCCAGCAAACTTGGAGGAGGGAACACTGAAGCTTTCTTT
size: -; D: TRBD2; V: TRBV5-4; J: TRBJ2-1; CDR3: CASSYPTSGSSYNEQFF; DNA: TGTGCCAGCAGCTATCCGACTAGCGGGAGCTCCTACAATGAGCAGTTCTTC
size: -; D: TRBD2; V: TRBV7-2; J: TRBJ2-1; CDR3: CASSLVFGTNYNEQFF; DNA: TGTGCCAGCAGCTTAGTTTTCGGGACTAACTACAATGAGCAGTTCTTC
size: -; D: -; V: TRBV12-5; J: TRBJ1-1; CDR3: CASGLLRVLRGNTEAFF; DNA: TGTGCTAGTGGTTTGCTTCGGGTTCTAAGGGGGAACACTGAAGCTTTCTTT
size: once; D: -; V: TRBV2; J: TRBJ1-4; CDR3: CASTPEVNEKLFF; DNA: TGTGCCAGCACCCCTGAGGTCAATGAAAAACTGTTTTTT
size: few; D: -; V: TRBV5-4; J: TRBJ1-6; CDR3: CASSLGSRVGEPLHF; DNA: TGTGCCAGCAGCTTGGGCTCCAGGGTTGGGGAACCCCTCCACTTT
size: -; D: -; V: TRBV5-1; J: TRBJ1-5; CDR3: CASSPTFGSNQPQHF; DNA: TGCGCCAGCAGCCCGACCTTCGGGAGCAATCAGCCCCAGCATTTT
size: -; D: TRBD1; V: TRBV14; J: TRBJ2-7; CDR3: CASSPGQGYEQYF; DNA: TGTGCCAGCAGCCCCGGACAGGGCTACGAGCAGTACTTC
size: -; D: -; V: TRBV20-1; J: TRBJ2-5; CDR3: CSASGFGGHGTQYF; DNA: TGCAGTGCTAGTGGATTTGGAGGGCACGGGACCCAGTACTTC
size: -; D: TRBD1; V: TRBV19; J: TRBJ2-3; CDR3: CASSPGQGSTDTQYF; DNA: TGTGCCAGTAGTCCCGGACAGGGCAGCACAGATACGCAGTATTTT
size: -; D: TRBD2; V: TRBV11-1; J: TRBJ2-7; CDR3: CASSEWGGRAYEQYF; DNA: TGTGCCAGCAGCGAATGGGGCGGGAGGGCCTACGAGCAGTACTTC
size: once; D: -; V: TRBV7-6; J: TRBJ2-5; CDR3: CASSPPEGLLQETQYF; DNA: TGTGCCAGCAGCCCCCCGGAGGGGCTGTTACAAGAGACCCAGTACTTC
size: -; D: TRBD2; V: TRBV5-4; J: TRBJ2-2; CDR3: CASSLAPTSGRAGELFF; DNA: TGTGCCAGCAGCTTGGCCCCCACTAGCGGGAGGGCCGGGGAGCTGTTTTTT
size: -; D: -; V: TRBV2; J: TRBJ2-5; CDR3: CASGGGGGQETQYF; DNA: TGTGCCAGCGGGGGAGGGGGAGGGCAAGAGACCCAGTACTTC
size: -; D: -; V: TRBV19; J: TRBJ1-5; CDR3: CAARRQASTDQPQHF; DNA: TGTGCCGCCCGTCGACAGGCAAGCACCGATCAGCCCCAGCATTTT
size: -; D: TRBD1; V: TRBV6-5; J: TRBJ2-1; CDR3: CASSWDRDSYNEQFF; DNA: TGTGCCAGCAGTTGGGACAGGGACTCCTACAATGAGCAGTTCTTC
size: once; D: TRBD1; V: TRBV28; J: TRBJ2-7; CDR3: CASSFIGTGAYEQYF; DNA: TGTGCCAGCAGTTTTATCGGGACAGGGGCCTACGAGCAGTACTTC
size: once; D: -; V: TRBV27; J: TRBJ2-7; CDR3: CASSLTLSYEQYF; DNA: TGTGCCAGCAGCCTAACACTATCCTACGAGCAGTACTTC
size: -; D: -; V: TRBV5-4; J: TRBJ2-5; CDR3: CASSLSRETQYF; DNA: TGTGCCAGCAGCCTGTCTCGGGAGACCCAGTACTTC
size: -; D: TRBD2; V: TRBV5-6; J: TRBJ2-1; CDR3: CASSLSGGPYNEQFF; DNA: TGTGCCAGCAGCTTGTCGGGAGGGCCTTACAATGAGCAGTTCTTC
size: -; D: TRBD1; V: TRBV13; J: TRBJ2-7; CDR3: CASSLGGRGSSYEQYF; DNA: TGTGCCAGCAGCTTAGGGGGCAGGGGGAGCTCCTACGAGCAGTACTTC
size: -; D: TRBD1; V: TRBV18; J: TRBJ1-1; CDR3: CASSPSQGREAFF; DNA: TGTGCCAGCTCACCATCACAGGGGCGTGAAGCTTTCTTT
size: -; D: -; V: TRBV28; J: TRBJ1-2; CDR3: CASSQGRVYGYTF; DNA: TGTGCCAGCAGTCAGGGGCGCGTATATGGCTACACCTTC
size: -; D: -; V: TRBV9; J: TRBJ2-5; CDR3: CASSVDIAGSGTQYF; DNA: TGTGCCAGCAGCGTAGATATTGCGGGGTCGGGGACCCAGTACTTC
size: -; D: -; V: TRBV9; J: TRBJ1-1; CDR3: CASSESPGAEAFF; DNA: TGTGCCAGCAGCGAGTCTCCCGGAGCTGAAGCTTTCTTT
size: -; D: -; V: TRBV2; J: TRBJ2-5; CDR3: CASSDQNPQYF; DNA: TGTGCCAGCAGTGACCAAAATCCCCAGTACTTC
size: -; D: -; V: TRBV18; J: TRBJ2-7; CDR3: CASSPPATHEQYF; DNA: TGTGCCAGCTCACCACCGGCAACCCACGAGCAGTACTTC
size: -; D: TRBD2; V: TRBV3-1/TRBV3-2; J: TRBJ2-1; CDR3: CASSLIGLAGLQNEQFF; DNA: TGTGCCAGCAGCCTAATTGGACTAGCGGGGCTTCAGAATGAGCAGTTCTTC
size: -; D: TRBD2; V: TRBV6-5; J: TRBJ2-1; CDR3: CASSSTSGYNEQFF; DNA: TGTGCCAGCAGTTCCACTAGCGGGTACAATGAGCAGTTCTTC
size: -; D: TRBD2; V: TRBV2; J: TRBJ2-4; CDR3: CASSDGGLAGNNIQYF; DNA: TGTGCCAGCAGTGATGGGGGACTAGCGGGAAACAACATTCAGTACTTC
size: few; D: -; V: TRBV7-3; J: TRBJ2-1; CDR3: CASSLGGSEQFF; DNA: TGTGCCAGCAGCTTAGGGGGGAGTGAGCAGTTCTTC
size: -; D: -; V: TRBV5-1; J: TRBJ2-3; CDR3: CASGPGLGRTDTQYF; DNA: TGCGCCAGCGGTCCAGGTTTGGGGAGAACAGATACGCAGTATTTT